Listed below are T cell receptor beta chains from one sample, sequenced in a study of cytomegalovirus exposure and HLA in healthy donors. Clones were read by immunoSEQ multiplex PCR, and TCRdb kept only the in-frame ones, dropping some. This sample has a few hundred thousand clones; approximately 80% occur once, and the top ten carry 0.3%. The sequenced sample was PBMCs. All receptors derive from a girl aged 2 to 10 in good health and CMV-seronegative. CDR3s include the opening cysteine and the closing phenylalanine or tryptophan. D genes are given only for firm matches. Expanded clones are given a class, and other clones once, few, many or no size at all.

clone_size d_call j_call v_call cdr3_aa cdr3_nt
NA NA TRBJ1-3 TRBV9 CASSAAGNTIYF TGTGCCAGCAGCGCCGCTGGAAACACCATATATTTT
NA TRBD1 TRBJ1-2 TRBV2 CASSQQGQGLYGYTF TGTGCCAGCAGCCAACAGGGACAGGGATTATATGGCTACACCTTC
NA TRBD2 TRBJ2-1 TRBV6-5 CASSRASGRRNEQFF TGTGCCAGCAGCCGGGCTAGCGGGAGACGTAATGAGCAGTTCTTC
NA NA TRBJ2-3 TRBV5-1 CASSSGTLVGDTQYF TGCGCCAGCAGCTCCGGGACTCTAGTCGGCGATACGCAGTATTTT
NA NA TRBJ1-2 TRBV19 CAISSGNGYTF TGTGCCATCTCCTCAGGGAATGGCTACACCTTC
NA NA TRBJ1-5 TRBV10-3 CAISDSMKGSNQPQHF TGTGCCATCAGTGATAGTATGAAGGGGAGCAATCAGCCCCAGCATTTT
NA TRBD1 TRBJ2-7 TRBV5-4 CASSLTGGYSYEQYF TGTGCCAGCAGCTTGACAGGGGGCTATTCCTACGAGCAGTACTTC
NA NA TRBJ1-1 TRBV10-2 CASSDKNTEAFF TGCGCCAGCTCCGACAAGAACACTGAAGCTTTCTTT
NA NA TRBJ1-4 TRBV19 CASSLWTQGLGEKLFF TGTGCCAGTAGTCTTTGGACACAGGGCCTTGGTGAAAAACTGTTTTTT
few NA TRBJ1-6 TRBV27 CASSPQGMRSPLHF TGTGCCAGCAGTCCGCAGGGGATGAGGTCACCCCTCCACTTT
NA NA TRBJ2-3 TRBV28 CASTPGQSTDTQYF TGTGCCAGCACTCCCGGACAGAGCACAGATACGCAGTATTTT
few TRBD1 TRBJ1-5 TRBV5-8 CASSRQGATDQPQHF TGTGCCAGCAGCCGACAGGGGGCAACGGATCAGCCCCAGCATTTT
NA NA TRBJ2-7 TRBV2 CASNPRTAAYEQYF TGTGCCAGCAACCCTAGGACAGCCGCCTACGAGCAGTACTTC
NA NA TRBJ2-7 TRBV7-8 CASSFSASAEQYF TGTGCCAGCAGCTTCTCCGCCAGTGCCGAGCAGTACTTC
NA NA TRBJ2-1 TRBV28 CASRVEHNEQFF TGTGCCAGCAGGGTGGAGCATAATGAGCAGTTCTTC
once NA TRBJ2-7 TRBV4-2 CASSQEMGTASTYEQYF TGTGCCAGCAGCCAAGAAATGGGCACAGCCTCCACCTACGAGCAGTACTTC
NA NA TRBJ1-1 TRBV18 CASSPQGRGTEAFF TGTGCCAGCTCACCACAAGGCAGGGGCACTGAAGCTTTCTTT
NA NA TRBJ1-3 TRBV2 CASSETPEGNSGNTIYF TGTGCCAGCAGCGAAACCCCAGAGGGAAACTCTGGAAACACCATATATTTT
once NA TRBJ2-3 TRBV7-6 CASGGAATDTQYF TGTGCCAGCGGGGGGGCCGCCACAGATACGCAGTATTTT
NA NA TRBJ2-1 TRBV10-2 CASSHYNEQFF TGCGCCAGCAGTCACTACAATGAGCAGTTCTTC
NA NA TRBJ2-3 TRBV5-1 CASSSNTDTQYF TGCGCCAGCAGCTCTAACACAGATACGCAGTATTTT
NA NA TRBJ2-3 TRBV5-1 CASSLAPRGPVADTQYF TGCGCCAGCAGCTTGGCCCCCAGGGGCCCGGTGGCAGATACGCAGTATTTT
NA TRBD1 TRBJ2-2 TRBV28 CASSLSDRGGTGELFF TGTGCCAGCAGTTTGTCGGACAGGGGAGGGACCGGGGAGCTGTTTTTT
NA NA TRBJ2-3 TRBV13 CASSRAADTQYF TGTGCCAGCAGTCGTGCGGCAGATACGCAGTATTTT
NA TRBD1 TRBJ1-2 TRBV19 CASSPPRSTGGYGYTF TGTGCCAGTAGTCCACCTCGGTCGACAGGGGGATATGGCTACACCTTC
NA NA TRBJ2-7 TRBV5-5 CASSLGPGTGGEQYF TGTGCCAGCAGCTTGGGGCCAGGGACCGGAGGGGAGCAGTACTTC
NA TRBD1 TRBJ1-5 TRBV11-3 CASSLTLRGHQPQHF TGTGCCAGCAGCTTAACCCTCAGGGGGCATCAGCCCCAGCATTTT
once NA TRBJ2-2 TRBV7-2 CASSRSSNTGELFF TGTGCCAGCAGCAGATCTAGCAACACCGGGGAGCTGTTTTTT
NA NA TRBJ1-2 TRBV18 CASSPISTTGRGPGNYGYTF TGTGCCAGCTCACCGATTTCGACGACGGGCAGGGGCCCAGGAAACTATGGCTACACCTTC
NA NA TRBJ1-5 TRBV11-3 CASSPGVENQPQHF TGTGCCAGCAGCCCAGGGGTGGAGAATCAGCCCCAGCATTTT
few NA TRBJ2-4 TRBV2 CASSAGVKNIQYF TGTGCCAGCAGTGCAGGGGTCAAAAACATTCAGTACTTC
NA TRBD1 TRBJ1-5 TRBV2 CASSDLGQGGKRGSQPQHF TGTGCCAGCAGTGACCTGGGACAGGGAGGGAAGCGTGGGAGTCAGCCCCAGCATTTT
NA TRBD1 TRBJ2-6 TRBV2 CASSRDRGVAGANVLTF TGTGCCAGCAGTCGGGACAGGGGGGTCGCTGGGGCCAACGTCCTGACTTTC
NA NA TRBJ2-7 TRBV28 CASSPSGQRRSYEQYF TGTGCCAGCAGTCCGTCTGGACAGCGACGCTCCTACGAGCAGTACTTC
once NA TRBJ2-1 TRBV7-9 CASSPGRGRGSNEQFF TGTGCCAGCAGCCCGGGGCGGGGAAGGGGATCCAATGAGCAGTTCTTC
once NA TRBJ1-1 TRBV6-1 CASSEIASRTEAFF TGTGCCAGCAGTGAAATTGCGTCCCGCACTGAAGCTTTCTTT
NA TRBD1 TRBJ2-5 TRBV5-6 CASSRRDRVSETQYF TGTGCCAGCAGCCGCCGGGACAGGGTATCAGAGACCCAGTACTTC
NA TRBD1 TRBJ1-4 TRBV6-1 CASSGQGAVAKLFF TGTGCCAGCAGTGGCCAGGGGGCCGTGGCAAAACTGTTTTTT
NA NA TRBJ2-2 TRBV7-2 CASSLRTKNTGELFF TGTGCCAGCAGCTTAAGGACAAAAAACACCGGGGAGCTGTTTTTT
NA NA TRBJ1-5 TRBV5-6 CASSLEGQPQHF TGTGCCAGCAGCCTAGAGGGACAGCCCCAGCATTTT
NA NA TRBJ1-5 TRBV9 CASSVDQGINQPQHF TGTGCCAGCAGCGTAGATCAGGGGATCAATCAGCCCCAGCATTTT
NA TRBD1 TRBJ1-2 TRBV6-1 CASSAKRDREIYGYTF TGTGCCAGCAGTGCTAAACGGGACAGGGAGATCTATGGCTACACCTTC
few TRBD2 TRBJ2-1 TRBV19 CASSVGGLASYNEQFF TGTGCCAGTAGTGTTGGAGGACTAGCCTCCTACAATGAGCAGTTCTTC
NA NA TRBJ2-7 TRBV7-9 CASSLSESYEQYF TGTGCCAGCAGCTTATCGGAGTCCTACGAGCAGTACTTC
NA TRBD2 TRBJ2-5 TRBV9 CASSVASSGLAGGETQYF TGTGCCAGCAGCGTAGCTAGCTCGGGACTAGCGGGAGGAGAGACCCAGTACTTC
NA NA TRBJ1-1 TRBV18 CASSPSERAGEAFF TGTGCCAGCTCACCATCGGAGAGGGCAGGTGAAGCTTTCTTT
NA NA TRBJ2-2 TRBV27 CASNWAGPNTGELFF TGTGCCAGCAATTGGGCGGGGCCGAACACCGGGGAGCTGTTTTTT
NA NA TRBJ1-2 TRBV28 CASSSAPGSYGYTF TGTGCCAGCAGTTCGGCCCCAGGATCCTATGGCTACACCTTC
few NA TRBJ1-2 TRBV11-2 CASSLDMGASGYTF TGTGCCAGCAGCTTAGATATGGGGGCTTCTGGCTACACCTTC
NA TRBD1 TRBJ1-3 TRBV28 CASSLLSTGSGNTIYF TGTGCCAGCAGTCTGCTATCGACAGGGTCTGGAAACACCATATATTTT
NA TRBD2 TRBJ2-3 TRBV4-1 CASSQGIPSGADTQYF TGCGCCAGCAGCCAAGGAATACCTAGCGGGGCAGATACGCAGTATTTT
NA TRBD2 TRBJ2-7 TRBV7-7 CASSISAGGPYEQYF TGTGCCAGCAGCATTTCAGCGGGAGGGCCCTACGAGCAGTACTTC
NA NA TRBJ2-1 TRBV9 CASSVVGLATLYNEQFF TGTGCCAGCAGCGTAGTGGGGCTAGCGACTTTATACAATGAGCAGTTCTTC
few TRBD1 TRBJ2-3 TRBV29-1 CSAQLRTGGTDTQYF TGCAGCGCCCAACTCCGTACAGGGGGCACAGATACGCAGTATTTT
NA TRBD1 TRBJ2-1 TRBV6-1 CASRATGSYNEQFF TGTGCCAGCAGGGCGACAGGGTCCTACAATGAGCAGTTCTTC